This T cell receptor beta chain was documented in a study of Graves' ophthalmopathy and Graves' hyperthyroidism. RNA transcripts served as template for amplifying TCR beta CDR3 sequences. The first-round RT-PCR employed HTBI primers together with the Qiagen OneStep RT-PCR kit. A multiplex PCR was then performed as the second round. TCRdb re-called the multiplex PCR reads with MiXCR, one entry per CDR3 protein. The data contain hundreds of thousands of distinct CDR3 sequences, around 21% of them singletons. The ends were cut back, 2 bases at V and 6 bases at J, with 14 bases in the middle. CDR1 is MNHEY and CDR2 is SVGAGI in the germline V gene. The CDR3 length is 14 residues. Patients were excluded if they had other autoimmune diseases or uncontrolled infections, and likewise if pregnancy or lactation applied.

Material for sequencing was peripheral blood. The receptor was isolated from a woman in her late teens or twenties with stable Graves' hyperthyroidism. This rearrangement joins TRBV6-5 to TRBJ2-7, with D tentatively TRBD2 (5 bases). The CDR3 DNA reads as TGTGCCAGCAGTTACGCCGAAGGGAGTGGCGAGCAGTACTTC. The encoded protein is CASSYAEGSGEQYF.